One and the same sample provided the 18 T cell receptor beta chains below, sequenced in a study of T-cell reconstitution after alpha-beta-depleted transplantation in children. The TCRbeta library incorporated unique molecular identifiers. TCRdb re-derived calls from the PCR reads in MiXCR, one entry per CDR3 protein. The data contain 230,000 or so distinct CDR3 sequences, approximately 9.7% of them seen just once; the ten biggest clones take up around 5%. Sequencing was performed on PBMCs from the stem cell graft donor, taken from the stem cell graft. The receptor source for this set is a human donor who donated a stem cell graft to a child with SCID.

This clonotype was found many times. The rearrangement joins TRBV12-3 or TRBV12-4 to TRBJ2-1; 14 bases are a match to TRBD2. V gave up 10 bases and J gave up 9 bases; unmatched junction bases: 8. The CDR3 has 14 residues. The CDR3 DNA sequence: TGTGCCACCAGACTAGCGGGGGGGCCTCTTGAGCAGTTCTTC. Its translation is CATRLAGGPLEQFF.

The chain combines TRBV4-2 with TRBJ2-1, with 8 bases lining up with TRBD2. V shed 0 bases and J 6 bases; nucleotides not matched to a gene: 10. The CDR3 length is 17 residues. Germline CDR1 and CDR2: LGHNA and YNFKEQ. CDR3 nucleotides: TGTGCCAGCAGCCAAGATCAGGGATTTGCGGGGGGCAATGAGCAGTTCTTC. Translation: CASSQDQGFAGGNEQFF.

This clonotype was picked up many times. The CDR3, as DNA: TGTGCCAGCAGTCCCTTTTCAGAAGCGGGAGATACGCAGTATTTT. It encodes CASSPFSEAGDTQYF. The chain couples TRBV2 to TRBJ2-3, with a weak D call TRBD2 (6 bases). V shed 5 bases and J shed 5 bases, with 17 bases lying between them. The CDR3 contains 15 residues. Germline CDR1 and CDR2: SNHLY and FYNNEI.

This clonotype was counted many times. V and J are TRBV5-1 and TRBJ2-4, with 8 bases fitting TRBD1. Germline trimming cut 6 bases from V and 2 bases from J; bases unmatched to any gene: 7. CDR3 size: 15 residues. Germline V gene data show CDR1 as SGHRS and CDR2 as YFSETQ. CDR3 in amino acids: CASTEQGDPKNIQYF. The CDR3 bases are TGCGCCAGCACCGAACAGGGGGACCCCAAAAACATTCAGTACTTC.

Worth noting for this clonotype: A much larger clone sits a single nucleotide away, making a read error possible. V and J are TRBV2 and TRBJ2-1; TRBD1 might be the D (6 bases). Germline CDR1 and CDR2: SNHLY and FYNNEI. The CDR3 sequence is 13 residues long. The DNA of the CDR3 is TGTGCCAGCAGTGGAGACAGGCGGAATGAGCAGCTCTTC. This codes for CASSGDRRNEQLF.

There are many counts of this clonotype. The chain uses TRBV5-1 and TRBJ2-3, with D possibly being TRBD2 (6 bases). Germline V gene sequence: CDR1 SGHRS, CDR2 YFSETQ. Trimming left V 4 bases short and J 2 bases short, with 11 bases between. This CDR3 spans 14 amino acids. For the CDR3, the DNA is TGCGCCAGCAGCCGGAGGGACGACACAGATACGCAGTATTTT. It specifies CASSRRDDTDTQYF.

This clonotype was seen repeatedly, ten times or more. V and J are TRBV12-3 or TRBV12-4 and TRBJ1-2; possibly TRBD1 for D (6 bases). This CDR3 contains 13 residues. V gave up 6 bases and J gave up 8 bases, with 16 bases separating them. CDR3 in DNA: TGTGCCAGCAGCGACTGGGGGGCGAAGGGCTACACCTTC. Translation gives CASSDWGAKGYTF.

This clonotype was recorded at least ten times. The chain couples TRBV20-1 to TRBJ1-5, with D unresolved. This CDR3 comprises 13 residues. The germline V gene has CDR1 DFQATT and CDR2 SNEGSKA (reference sequence). Trimming pared 6 bases from V and 7 bases from J, leaving 16 bases between. CDR3 region: CSAHPDPDQPQHF. CDR3 in DNA: TGCAGTGCCCACCCGGACCCGGACCAGCCCCAGCATTTT.

This clonotype was detected ten times or more. The chain recombines TRBV20-1 with TRBJ1-1; D not certain. In germline, CDR1 is DFQATT, CDR2 SNEGSKA (reference sequence). The CDR3 is made up of 12 amino acids. V lost 3 bases to trimming and J lost 6 bases, with 11 bases between them. DNA of the CDR3: TGCAGTGCTAGTTCTTTAGTCGCTGAAGCTTTCTTT. Translation gives CSASSLVAEAFF.

In its sample, this clonotype was seen once. J is TRBJ2-7 and V is TRBV28; D is ambiguous. Germline V gene lookup returns CDR1 MDHEN and CDR2 SYDVKM. The CDR3 contains 12 residues. V lost 4 bases and J lost 5, with 9 bases in between. The DNA for the CDR3 is TGTGCCAGCAGTTCGGCTGGGAACGAGCAGTACTTC. Translating gives CASSSAGNEQYF.

This clonotype was seen many times. This sequence joins TRBV5-6 and TRBJ2-1; D call uncertain. The ends were cut back, 5 bases at V and 6 bases at J, with 15 bases in the middle. The CDR3 length is 14 residues. CDR1 is SGHDT and CDR2 is YYEEEE in the germline V gene. The CDR3 protein is CASRGLKWGNEQFF. The DNA of the CDR3 is TGTGCCAGCAGGGGATTAAAGTGGGGCAATGAGCAGTTCTTC.

The rearrangement links TRBV18 to TRBJ1-1; TRBD1 might be the D (5 bases). The V gene lost 3 bases and the J gene lost 0 bases, with 14 bases spanning the gap. CDR3 length: 16 amino acids. CDR1 is KGHSH, CDR2 LQKENI, per germline. The CDR3 reads CASSPNTEGLNTEAFF. The CDR3 region has the DNA TGTGCCAGCTCACCCAATACAGAGGGGTTGAACACTGAAGCTTTCTTT.

The V and J genes are TRBV11-1 and TRBJ2-1, with D perhaps matching TRBD1 (6 bases). CDR3 length equals 13 residues. V lost 9 bases, J lost 3 bases, and 12 bases lay in between. Germline lookup yields CDR1 SGHAT and CDR2 FQDESV (reference sequence). The CDR3 loop is CASSGQSYNEQFF. DNA of the CDR3: TGTGCCAGTTCCGGACAGAGCTACAATGAGCAGTTCTTC.

This clonotype was detected ten times or more. The CDR3 loop reads CASSLVGSIGGYNEQFF. DNA of the CDR3: TGTGCCAGCAGCTTAGTTGGGAGTATTGGGGGTTACAATGAGCAGTTCTTC. The chain uses TRBV11-2 and TRBJ2-1, with D perhaps assigned TRBD1 or TRBD2 (5 bases each). Germline V gives CDR1 SGHAT, CDR2 FQNNGV. The length of the CDR3 is 17 residues. Trimming cost V 1 base and J 4 bases, with 17 bases left between them.

Comments on this clonotype: One junction end disagrees with the germline gene, perhaps due to a read error. This chain links TRBV3-1 with TRBJ2-4; perhaps TRBD2 as D (6 bases). CDR1 and CDR2 (germline): LGHDT, YNNKEL (reference sequence). There are 18 residues in the CDR3. The chain's CDR3 is CAISPTGWGTDGKNIQYF. CDR3 DNA sequence: TGTGCCATCAGCCCCACGGGGTGGGGGACTGACGGCAAAAACATTCAGTACTTC.

This clonotype was seen repeatedly, ten times or more. This chain connects TRBV10-1 to TRBJ2-7; 9 nucleotides align to TRBD2. Germline V CDR1 and CDR2: WNHNN, SYGVQD (reference sequence). CDR3 length: 15 residues. V lost 2 bases to trimming and J lost 2 bases; unmatched junction nucleotides: 4. CDR3 nucleotides: TGCGCCAGCAGTGAGAATAGCGGGGGTCCCTACGAGCAGTACTTC. This translates into CASSENSGGPYEQYF.

This clonotype occurred many times. The chain joins TRBV6-5 to TRBJ1-1; 9 bases fit TRBD1. CDR3 length equals 18 residues. The junction had 8 bases not matched to a gene; V was cut back by 0 bases and J by 0 bases. Germline V gene data show CDR1 as MNHEY and CDR2 as SVGAGI. CDR3 DNA: TGTGCCAGCAGTTACTCCTACACTGGACAGGGGATGAACACTGAAGCTTTCTTT. Translating gives CASSYSYTGQGMNTEAFF.

The J gene is TRBJ2-3, the V gene TRBV7-9; a possible D gene is TRBD2 (7 bases). The CDR3 sequence is 15 residues long. Germline V lookup: CDR1 SEHNR, CDR2 FQNEAQ (reference sequence). V gave up 1 base and J gave up 2 bases, with 10 bases separating them. The CDR3 coding sequence is TGTGCCAGCAGCTTAGACGCGGGGGCCACAGATACGCAGTATTTT. It encodes CASSLDAGATDTQYF.